This T cell receptor (beta chain) was recorded in a study of Ad26.COV2.S vaccination and SARS-CoV-2 variants. The assay was immunoSEQ multiplex PCR, and TCRdb's table has in-frame clones only and misses some. The sample records roughly 510,000 clones, around nine tenths being singletons. With 0 bases removed from V and 3 bases from J, the gap between germline ends came to 20 bases. The germline V gene has CDR1 GTSNPN and CDR2 SVGIG (reference sequence). This CDR3 has 17 amino acids. Treatment noted: roughly 19 received Ad26.COV2.S at low or high dose, single or two shots; 5 received placebo; per-sample allocation not given. Vaccine and placebo recipients were sampled on day 63 after the first injection.

The material sequenced was peripheral blood, taken in a trial of Ad26.COV2.S vaccine versus placebo. The J gene is TRBJ1-1, the V gene TRBV30; weak D call: TRBD1 (5 bases). This TCR came from a person aged 18-60 years who received the Ad26.COV2.S COVID-19 vaccine or a placebo. CDR3 amino acids: CAWSVLYRSGKDTEAFF. The CDR3 DNA sequence: TGTGCCTGGAGTGTACTCTATCGCTCAGGGAAGGACACTGAAGCTTTCTTT. Filled out from reference TRBV30 and TRBJ1-1, the complete variable domain reads SQTIHQWPATLVQPVGSPLSLECTVEGTSNPNLYWYRQAAGRGLQLLFYSVGIGQISSEVPQNLSASRPQDRQFILSSKKLLLSDSGFYLCAWSVLYRSGKDTEAFFGQGTRLTVV.